Following are 17 T cell receptor beta chains from one sample sequenced in a study of blood T cell repertoires in COVID-19. TCRdb keeps only in-frame clones here, not all; method: immunoSEQ multiplex PCR. The sample lists tens of thousands of clones; less than 80% were seen once. Sequencing was carried out using peripheral blood. Receptors originate from a human donor in a cohort sampled during active COVID-19.

V gene TRBV28 combines with J gene TRBJ2-7; D may be TRBD1 (5 bases). Germline CDR1 MDHEN, CDR2 SYDVKM. V was shortened by 6 bases and J by 6 bases, with 18 bases between the two germline ends. The CDR3 is made up of 14 amino acids. The CDR3 nucleotides are TGTGCCAGCAGGATCCCAGGGTTCGGTGTCGAGCAGTACTTC. It yields the protein CASRIPGFGVEQYF. Using reference TRBV28 and TRBJ2-7 for the parts outside the CDR3, the full variable domain is DVKVTQSSRYLVKRTGEKVFLECVQDMDHENMFWYRQDPGLGLRLIYFSYDVKMKEKGDIPEGYSVSREKKERFSLILESASTNQTSMYLCASRIPGFGVEQYFGPGTRLTVT.

The chain uses TRBV11-2 and TRBJ2-5; 7 positions match TRBD2. Germline-derived CDR1 and CDR2 are SGHAT and FQNNGV. After removal of 4 bases from V and 5 bases from J, the junction contained 1 base not matched to a gene. CDR3 length: 12 residues. CDR3 in amino acids: CASSWGGETQYF. CDR3 nucleotide sequence: TGTGCCAGCAGCTGGGGAGGGGAGACCCAGTACTTC.

The chain employs TRBV3-1 (or the pseudogene TRBV3-2) and TRBJ2-1, with 12 positions matching TRBD2. CDR3 length equals 18 residues. After removal of 0 bases from V and 8 bases from J, the junction contained 11 bases not matched to a gene. Germline CDR1 reads LGHDT; CDR2 reads YNNKEL (reference sequence). The CDR3 DNA reads as TGTGCCAGCAGCCAAGATCCTCTAGCGGGAGGGTTTGTGGATGAGCAGTTCTTC. This encodes CASSQDPLAGGFVDEQFF.

The chain couples TRBV24-1 to TRBJ2-2, with D possibly matching TRBD2 (5 bases). CDR3 size: 14 residues. CDR1 and CDR2 (germline): KGHDR, SFDVKD. V was cut by 5 bases and J by 3 bases, with 9 bases left in between. The CDR3: CATSGSGDTGELFF. DNA of the CDR3: TGTGCCACCAGTGGGTCCGGGGACACCGGGGAGCTGTTTTTT.

V and J are TRBV7-6 and TRBJ2-5, with TRBD2 identical over 13 bases. The CDR3 spans 17 residues. V gave up 4 bases and J gave up 4 bases; unmatched junction bases: 9. Germline V CDR1 and CDR2: SGHVS, FNYEAQ. Here the CDR3 DNA reads TGTGCCAGCAGCTCGAGGACTAGCGGGAGCTTGGCAGAGACCCAGTACTTC. This gives the protein CASSSRTSGSLAETQYF.

The chain carries TRBV7-9 and TRBJ1-3, with 7 nucleotides matching TRBD1. Trimming took 5 bases from V and 2 from J; bases not matched to a gene: 9. From germline, CDR1 is SEHNR and CDR2 FQNEAQ (reference sequence). The CDR3 loop spans 16 amino acids. The CDR3 spells CASSGPGTDTGNTIYF. Written as DNA, the CDR3 is TGTGCCAGCAGCGGACCCGGGACAGATACTGGAAACACCATATATTTT.

The V gene is TRBV5-6, the J gene TRBJ2-5, with 7 bases fitting TRBD2. The length of the CDR3 is 15 residues. V shed 0 bases, J shed 4 bases, and the junction held 6 bases outside the gene matches. Per the germline V gene, CDR1 is SGHDT and CDR2 is YYEEEE. The CDR3: CASSLEAPGGETQYF. DNA of the CDR3: TGTGCCAGCAGCTTGGAGGCCCCGGGAGGAGAGACCCAGTACTTC.

The V call is TRBV24-1, the J call TRBJ2-3; TRBD2 aligns across 15 bases. Per the germline V gene, CDR1 is KGHDR and CDR2 is SFDVKD. This CDR3 contains 16 residues. After removal of 4 bases from V and 8 bases from J, the junction contained 6 bases not matched to a gene. CDR3 amino acids: CATSDHGLAGGVTQYF. Written as DNA, the CDR3 is TGTGCCACCAGTGACCATGGACTAGCGGGAGGGGTTACGCAGTATTTT.

V is TRBV10-1 and J is TRBJ2-7; 9 bases map to TRBD1. CDR3 length: 15 residues. The V gene end was trimmed by 2 bases and the J gene end by 5 bases; junction bases not matched to a gene: 7. Germline assignment: CDR1 WNHNN and CDR2 SYGVQD (reference sequence). The CDR3 DNA sequence: TGCGCCAGCAGTGAGACGGGGACAGGGATGAACGAGCAGTACTTC. Translating it yields CASSETGTGMNEQYF.

The gene calls are TRBV19 and TRBJ2-5, with D possibly TRBD2 on 6 matching bases. This CDR3 is built from 16 residues. Germline V gives CDR1 LNHDA, CDR2 SQIVND (reference sequence). Trimming took off 5 bases at V and 5 bases at J, with 21 bases between the two ends. CDR3 DNA: TGTGCCAGTAGTCCGGGGAGGACTCCCGGAGGGGAGACCCAGTACTTC. This gives the protein CASSPGRTPGGETQYF.

The DNA for the CDR3 is TGTGCCAGCAGTGTCGGCTCCGGGTCGGCCTACAATGAGCAGTTCTTC. It encodes CASSVGSGSAYNEQFF. The V call is TRBV27, the J call TRBJ2-1, with D uncertain. The CDR3 consists of 16 residues. V was clipped by 5 bases and J by 2 bases, with 16 bases between them. CDR1 and CDR2 from the germline V gene are MNHEY and SMNVEV (reference sequence).

The chain recombines TRBV7-3 with TRBJ2-5; D gene ambiguous. The V and J ends lost 5 bases and 7 bases respectively, with 11 bases between them. The germline V gene encodes CDR1 SGHTA and CDR2 FQGTGA. The CDR3 has 12 residues. CDR3 in amino acids: CASSLGGGTQYF. The DNA of the CDR3 is TGTGCCAGCAGCCTCGGTGGCGGGACCCAGTACTTC.

The rearrangement uses TRBV19 and TRBJ2-3; possible D gene TRBD1, 5 bases. From germline, CDR1 is LNHDA and CDR2 SQIVND (reference sequence). Trimming removed 2 bases at V and 0 bases at J, with 21 bases between. This CDR3 is 19 amino acids long. The CDR3 loop is CASSITRQTTFTSTDTQYF. The CDR3 DNA follows: TGTGCCAGTAGTATAACCCGACAGACAACCTTTACTAGCACAGATACGCAGTATTTT.

The CDR3 reads CASSYRQGGNQPQHF. The CDR3 DNA is TGTGCCAGCAGTTACCGACAGGGAGGAAATCAGCCCCAGCATTTT. The V call is TRBV6-2 or TRBV6-3, the J call TRBJ1-5; 7 bases line up with TRBD1. CDR3 size: 15 residues. Germline V CDR1 and CDR2: MNHEY, SVGEGT. Trimming removed 2 bases from V and 4 bases from J; junction bases left unmatched: 5.

The chain recombines TRBV15 with TRBJ2-5; D possibly corresponds to TRBD1 (5 bases). This CDR3 spans 15 amino acids. Germline assignment: CDR1 LNHNV and CDR2 YYDKDF (reference sequence). V gave up 0 bases and J gave up 2 bases, with 10 bases separating them. CDR3 bases: TGTGCCACCAGCAGAGATGGGGCAGCGCAAGAGACCCAGTACTTC. This encodes CATSRDGAAQETQYF.

The rearrangement joins TRBV30 to TRBJ2-6; 8 positions match TRBD1. V dropped 1 base and J dropped 9; count of bases not matched to a gene: 5. The CDR3 is 14 residues long. Germline lookup yields CDR1 GTSNPN and CDR2 SVGIG (reference sequence). The CDR3 protein is CAWSAPRGLNVLTF. The CDR3 region has the DNA TGTGCCTGGAGTGCCCCCAGGGGGCTCAACGTCCTGACTTTC.

This clone has just a few counts. J is TRBJ1-6 and V is TRBV6-5; TRBD1 aligns across 7 bases. The CDR3 covers 12 residues. The ends lost 6 bases at V and 8 bases at J; junction bases unmatched: 1. The germline gives CDR1 MNHEY, CDR2 SVGAGI. The CDR3 here is CASRDRDSPLHF. CDR3 nucleotide sequence: TGTGCCAGCAGAGACAGGGATTCACCCCTCCACTTT.